This entry features one T cell receptor beta chain sequence. What it binds is not known. The data originate from a study of T-cell memory formation after mild COVID-19. General study results and limits: Later expanders leaned CD4+, whereas day 15 to 85 contracting clones were balanced CD4/CD8.

Germline CDR1 reads LGHDT; CDR2 reads YNNKEL (reference sequence). J gave up 5 bases and V 7 bases, and 7 bases lay outside the gene matches. The CDR3 runs 13 residues. TCRdb independently ran MiXCR on the 5' RACE reads; one entry per CDR3 protein. The repertoire holds 280,000 or so distinct CDR3 sequences, with 8% to 10% as singletons. This receptor was identified in a man between 18 and 29 years old who had mild COVID-19 (a few samples of this study predate the infection). Cell type and time point are not known. The V call is TRBV3-1, the J call TRBJ1-1; TRBD1 matches at 7 bases. Sequenced: PBMCs or a T cell subset sorted from them (not recorded which). The DNA of the CDR3 is TGTGCCAGCACCCCGACAGGGAAAACTGAAGCTTTCTTT. Its protein product is CASTPTGKTEAFF.